A single sample gave rise to the 14 T cell receptor beta chains below, sequenced in a study of T cell clones after liver transplantation (dated 2019 in TCRdb). Library method: the immunoSEQ multiplex PCR assay. What TCRdb holds here is the immuneACCESS table cut down to in-frame rearrangements. Part of the clones is not present; checked against another copy, under half of the missing clones reflect an unresolved V gene, and the others are unexplained. Counted in this sample were some 45,000 clones; about 86% of them appeared once. Of the sample, about 2.6% falls within the top ten clones. This specimen was CD4+ T cells from blood, taken 24 months after liver transplant. Receptors originate from a human patient who received a liver transplant. In patients who had a transplant, some T cells may come from the graft donor.

The chain joins TRBV9 to TRBJ1-1, with 7 bases that match TRBD1. Trimming at V came to 4 bases and at J to 3 bases, leaving 6 bases not matched to a gene. The V gene's germline CDR1 is SGDLS and CDR2 YYNGEE. This CDR3 region has 14 residues. This chain's CDR3 is CASSPRGWDTEAFF. The CDR3 DNA reads TGTGCCAGCAGCCCCAGGGGGTGGGACACTGAAGCTTTCTTT. Combining the CDR3 with reference TRBV9 and TRBJ1-1 gives the whole variable domain DSGVTQTPKHLITATGQRVTLRCSPRSGDLSVYWYQQSLDQGLQFLIQYYNGEERAKGNILERFSAQQFPDLHSELNLSSLELGDSALYFCASSPRGWDTEAFFGQGTRLTVV.

This chain joins TRBV4-2 and TRBJ2-5; 11 nucleotides match TRBD2. J was trimmed by 1 base and V by 4 bases; bases with no gene match: 20. CDR1 is LGHNA and CDR2 is YNFKEQ in the germline V gene. CDR3 length: 21 residues. The CDR3: CASSLPLGVAGGQAGQETQYF. The CDR3, as DNA: TGTGCCAGCAGCCTCCCTCTCGGAGTAGCGGGGGGGCAGGCGGGCCAAGAGACCCAGTACTTC.

The rearrangement joins TRBV6-5 to TRBJ2-1, with D perhaps matching TRBD1 or TRBD2 (5 bases each). Germline-derived CDR1 and CDR2 are MNHEY and SVGAGI. Trimming left V 6 bases short and J 9 bases short, with 18 bases between. The CDR3 has 14 residues. As DNA, the CDR3 is TGTGCCAGCAGCCCTAGGGACCTTAGAAGTGAGCAGTTCTTC. Its translation: CASSPRDLRSEQFF.

J is TRBJ1-5 and V is TRBV11-2, with D tentatively TRBD1 (5 bases). CDR3 length: 15 amino acids. V dropped 0 bases and J dropped 4 bases, with 10 bases sitting between them. Germline loops: CDR1 SGHAT, CDR2 FQNNGV. The CDR3: CASSLDRGGNQPQHF. The CDR3 bases are TGTGCCAGCAGCTTAGATCGGGGGGGGAATCAGCCCCAGCATTTT.

This clone was seen a handful of times. V is TRBV28 and J is TRBJ1-3; TRBD1 might be the D (6 bases). The CDR3 spans 16 residues. Trimming left V 3 bases short and J 0 bases short, with 12 bases between. Germline-derived CDR1 and CDR2 are MDHEN and SYDVKM. CDR3 sequence reads: CASSFGTGHSGNTIYF. CDR3 sequence (DNA): TGTGCCAGCAGTTTTGGGACGGGACACTCTGGAAACACCATATATTTT. Full variable domain (missing parts from reference TRBV28 and TRBJ1-3): DVKVTQSSRYLVKRTGEKVFLECVQDMDHENMFWYRQDPGLGLRLIYFSYDVKMKEKGDIPEGYSVSREKKERFSLILESASTNQTSMYLCASSFGTGHSGNTIYFGEGSWLTVV.

The J gene is TRBJ1-6, the V gene TRBV9, with 8 bases fitting TRBD1. With V trimmed by 4 bases and J by 10 bases, 7 bases remained unmatched. The germline CDR1 and CDR2 sequences are SGDLS and YYNGEE. The CDR3 spans 14 residues. CDR3: CASSTQGAGSPLHF. For the CDR3, the DNA is TGTGCCAGCAGCACCCAGGGGGCAGGGTCACCCCTCCACTTT. Full variable domain (missing parts from reference TRBV9 and TRBJ1-6): DSGVTQTPKHLITATGQRVTLRCSPRSGDLSVYWYQQSLDQGLQFLIQYYNGEERAKGNILERFSAQQFPDLHSELNLSSLELGDSALYFCASSTQGAGSPLHFGNGTRLTVT.

As regards this clone: Compared with germline, one end of the junction differs, possibly owing to a read error. The V and J genes are TRBV18 and TRBJ2-2; D may be TRBD1 (5 bases). Per germline, CDR1 KGHSH and CDR2 LQKENI. The CDR3 loop spans 13 amino acids. Written as DNA, the CDR3 is TGTGCCAGCTCACCCCAGGGCACCCGGGAGCTGTTTTTT. Protein: CASSPQGTRELFF.

The chain is built from TRBV5-1 and TRBJ2-5, with D possibly matching TRBD2 (5 bases). The CDR3 runs 17 residues. Germline CDR1 is SGHRS and CDR2 is YFSETQ. V dropped 4 bases and J dropped 1 base, with 20 bases sitting between them. The CDR3 DNA reads as TGCGCCAGCAGCGGAGGATTAAGACCCACTACCCAAGAGACCCAGTACTTC. Its translation is CASSGGLRPTTQETQYF.

V and J are TRBV27 and TRBJ1-5; 8 nucleotides match TRBD1. CDR1 and CDR2 from the germline V gene are MNHEY and SMNVEV (reference sequence). CDR3 size: 14 residues. J was trimmed by 6 bases and V by 5 bases; bases with no gene match: 6. CDR3 protein: CASSRRTGSQPQHF. The CDR3 DNA reads as TGTGCCAGCAGTCGTCGGACAGGGAGTCAGCCCCAGCATTTT.

This sequence joins TRBV7-9 and TRBJ1-2; no clear D. Germline V gives CDR1 SEHNR, CDR2 FQNEAQ (reference sequence). With 2 bases removed from V and 3 bases from J, the gap between germline ends came to 10 bases. This CDR3 is built from 14 residues. The CDR3 coding sequence is TGTGCCAGCAGCTTAAACTGGTCAGACTATGGCTACACCTTC. This encodes CASSLNWSDYGYTF.

The CDR3 region has the DNA TGCGCCAGCAGTCAAATCGGAACTCCGGGACAGGGTTCCTACGAGCAGTACTTC. Encoded protein: CASSQIGTPGQGSYEQYF. The genes are TRBV23-1 and TRBJ2-7; 9 bases map to TRBD1. TRBV23-1 is placed among ORFs of uncertain function. The V gene end was trimmed by 2 bases and the J gene end by 1 base; junction bases not matched to a gene: 12. This CDR3 region has 18 residues.

The chain joins TRBV20-1 to TRBJ1-2; D is uncertain. Trimming cost V 5 bases and J 1 base, with 5 bases left between them. Germline values: CDR1 DFQATT, CDR2 SNEGSKA (reference sequence). The CDR3 is made up of 11 amino acids. The CDR3 bases are TGCAGTGCTCCTTTTAACTATGGCTACACCTTC. This gives the protein CSAPFNYGYTF.

The CDR3 loop reads CASSRRWGYQETQYF. The CDR3 DNA follows: TGTGCCAGCAGTCGCCGGTGGGGGTACCAAGAGACCCAGTACTTC. The chain links TRBV28 to TRBJ2-5, with D perhaps matching TRBD1 or TRBD2 (5 bases each). Germline V lookup: CDR1 MDHEN, CDR2 SYDVKM. The CDR3 is made up of 15 amino acids. V dropped 5 bases and J dropped 0 bases, with 13 bases sitting between them.

This chain links TRBV19 with TRBJ1-5; D is undetermined. The CDR3 spans 13 residues. V was trimmed by 0 bases and J by 5 bases, leaving 5 bases between them. CDR1 and CDR2 (germline): LNHDA, SQIVND (reference sequence). The CDR3 region has the DNA TGTGCCAGTAGTATAGATAAGGATCAGCCCCAGCATTTT. It translates to CASSIDKDQPQHF. Drawing the rest from reference TRBV19 and TRBJ1-5, the complete variable domain is DGGITQSPKYLFRKEGQNVTLSCEQNLNHDAMYWYRQDPGQGLRLIYYSQIVNDFQKGDIAEGYSVSREKKESFPLTVTSAQKNPTAFYLCASSIDKDQPQHFGDGTRLSIL.